These 18 T cell receptor beta chains were all obtained from the same sample, sequenced in a study of T cell repertoires in cytomegalovirus infection. One entry per CDR3 protein, called by TCRdb with MiXCR from the reads. The sample shows 150,000 or so distinct CDR3 sequences, less than 25% of them seen only once. No antigens are known for them. The sequenced sample was CD8+ T cells from cultured PBMCs, obtained from culture after CMV antigen stimulation. The receptors were sampled from a human donor in good health (CMV status not recorded). Some clones in this sample may be carry-over from other donors' samples.

This clonotype was detected only a few times. The chain has TRBV6-2 or TRBV6-3 and TRBJ2-4; 7 nucleotides agree with TRBD1. The CDR3 is 15 amino acids. The junction had 5 bases not matched to a gene; V was cut back by 2 bases and J by 4 bases. Germline CDR1 and CDR2: MNHEY and SVGEGT. CDR3 protein: CASSYPPGQKNIQYF. CDR3 DNA sequence: TGTGCCAGCAGTTACCCCCCGGGACAGAAAAACATTCAGTACTTC.

This chain uses TRBV28 with TRBJ1-5; a possible D gene is TRBD1 (5 bases). The CDR3 loop spans 15 amino acids. Looked up from germline, CDR1 is MDHEN and CDR2 is SYDVKM. Trimming took off 6 bases at V and 0 bases at J, with 12 bases between the two ends. This CDR3 reads CASRRGSYSNQPQHF. DNA of the CDR3: TGTGCCAGCAGAAGGGGCAGCTATAGCAATCAGCCCCAGCATTTT.

CDR3 DNA: TGTGCCAGCAGCTTGTTCGGACAGGTGAACACTGAAGCTTTCTTT. Translation: CASSLFGQVNTEAFF. This sequence joins TRBV7-9 and TRBJ1-1; 7 bases are shared with TRBD1. There are 15 residues in the CDR3. Germline CDR1 reads SEHNR; CDR2 reads FQNEAQ (reference sequence). With 3 bases clipped from V and 0 bases from J, the junction kept 4 bases outside the gene matches.

This clonotype was found a few times. The chain combines TRBV6-2 or TRBV6-3 with TRBJ1-6; TRBD1 matches at 8 bases. The J segment lost 8 bases and the V segment lost 5 bases, leaving 5 bases of the junction unmatched. CDR1 and CDR2 from the germline V gene are MNHEY and SVGEGT. The CDR3 runs 14 residues. CDR3 protein: CASSGTGQDSPLHF. The CDR3 DNA sequence: TGTGCCAGCAGTGGGACAGGCCAGGATTCACCCCTCCACTTT.

J is TRBJ1-2 and V is TRBV7-9; TRBD1 might be the D (6 bases). Between the trimmed V and J ends, which lost 1 base and 6 bases, there was a span of 12 bases. CDR3 length: 14 residues. Germline V CDR1 and CDR2: SEHNR, FQNEAQ (reference sequence). CDR3 sequence (DNA): TGTGCCAGCAGCTTAGGTACGGGGGCCCATGGCTACACCTTC. This translates into CASSLGTGAHGYTF.

This chain joins TRBV4-3 and TRBJ2-3; 8 positions agree with TRBD2. Trimming cost V 0 bases and J 5 bases; bases outside gene matches: 16. CDR1 is LGHNA and CDR2 is YSLEER in the germline V gene. This CDR3 comprises 19 residues. As DNA, the CDR3 is TGCGCCAGCAGCCAAGATCCGCAGTTCCGGCGGGGGGCGGAAGATACGCAGTATTTT. This encodes CASSQDPQFRRGAEDTQYF.

V usage is TRBV30 and J usage is TRBJ2-2; D is uncertain. The CDR3 runs to 13 residues. Germline V gene sequence: CDR1 GTSNPN, CDR2 SVGIG (reference sequence). The ends were cut back, 2 bases at V and 3 bases at J, with 7 bases in the middle. The CDR3 sequence is CAWSQTYTGELFF. The DNA for the CDR3 is TGTGCCTGGAGTCAGACTTACACCGGGGAGCTGTTTTTT.

The chain is built from TRBV4-1 and TRBJ1-1, with TRBD1 matching over 10 bases. Germline CDR1 is MGHRA and CDR2 is YSYEKL. CDR3 length: 16 amino acids. The V gene end was trimmed by 4 bases and the J gene end by 0 bases; junction bases not matched to a gene: 5. CDR3 region: CASSRGQGVMNTEAFF. In DNA form, the CDR3 reads TGCGCCAGCAGCCGAGGACAGGGGGTTATGAACACTGAAGCTTTCTTT.

This clonotype has just a few counts. This sequence joins TRBV20-1 and TRBJ2-1, with TRBD2 matching 10 bases. This CDR3 spans 11 amino acids. V trimming: 3 bases; J trimming: 11 bases; junction bases outside the gene matches: 1. In germline, CDR1 is DFQATT, CDR2 SNEGSKA (reference sequence). CDR3 bases: TGCAGTGCTAGTAGCGGGGGGAAGCAGTTCTTC. Translated, it gives CSASSGGKQFF.

The chain recombines TRBV7-2 with TRBJ2-7, with 8 bases fitting TRBD1. Trimming at V came to 1 base and at J to 3 bases, leaving 8 bases not matched to a gene. Germline V gene lookup returns CDR1 SGHTA and CDR2 FQGNSA. The CDR3 extends over 16 amino acids. CDR3 nucleotide sequence: TGTGCCAGCAGCTTAGGACGGGACAGGACTTTCTACGAGCAGTACTTC. Translating it yields CASSLGRDRTFYEQYF.

The J gene is TRBJ1-3, the V gene TRBV7-9, with 8 bases that match TRBD1. V lost 2 bases to trimming and J lost 1 base; unmatched junction nucleotides: 7. Germline CDR1 and CDR2: SEHNR and FQNEAQ (reference sequence). The CDR3 runs 17 residues. The CDR3 DNA follows: TGTGCCAGCAGCTTACCGGGGACAGGAGCTTCTGGAAACACCATATATTTT. It yields the protein CASSLPGTGASGNTIYF.

The V call is TRBV11-2, the J call TRBJ2-7, with TRBD2 as a possible D gene (6 bases). This CDR3 has 14 amino acids. V was pared by 3 bases and J by 6 bases, with 15 bases between. CDR1 is SGHAT, CDR2 FQNNGV, per germline. The CDR3 region has the DNA TGTGCCAGCAGCTTGCGGGGCATGCGGGCCGAGCAGTACTTC. Protein product: CASSLRGMRAEQYF.

This rearrangement joins TRBV19 to TRBJ2-7; 7 nucleotides align to TRBD1. Germline CDR1 and CDR2: LNHDA and SQIVND (reference sequence). This CDR3 has 14 residues. J was trimmed by 3 bases and V by 4 bases; bases with no gene match: 6. The chain's CDR3 is CASSTKTGYYEQYF. The CDR3 nucleotides are TGTGCCAGTAGTACGAAGACAGGGTACTACGAGCAGTACTTC. Complete variable domain (other parts from reference TRBV19 and TRBJ2-7): DGGITQSPKYLFRKEGQNVTLSCEQNLNHDAMYWYRQDPGQGLRLIYYSQIVNDFQKGDIAEGYSVSREKKESFPLTVTSAQKNPTAFYLCASSTKTGYYEQYFGPGTRLTVT.

This sequence joins TRBV20-1 and TRBJ2-1, with a weak D call TRBD1 (6 bases). The CDR3 totals 16 residues. CDR1 DFQATT and CDR2 SNEGSKA come from the germline V gene (reference sequence). V lost 0 bases and J 5 bases, leaving 17 bases between the germline ends. The CDR3 region has the DNA TGCAGTGCTAGAGATCAGGTGGGGGCGAACCACAATGAGCAGTTCTTC. Protein product: CSARDQVGANHNEQFF.

The J gene is TRBJ1-4, the V gene TRBV6-6; D gene unclear. Trimming removed 3 bases at V and 7 bases at J, with 3 bases between. Looked up from germline, CDR1 is MNHNY and CDR2 is SVGAGI (reference sequence). This CDR3 spans 11 amino acids. This CDR3 reads CASSYSEKLFF. The CDR3 DNA sequence: TGTGCCAGCAGTTATAGTGAAAAACTGTTTTTT.

This chain uses TRBV9 with TRBJ2-5, with TRBD2 matching 13 bases. The V segment lost 3 bases and the J segment 4 bases; nucleotides outside the gene matches: 6. The CDR3 contains 16 residues. Germline V lookup: CDR1 SGDLS, CDR2 YYNGEE. The CDR3 sequence is CASSGGLAGERETQYF. The CDR3 DNA reads as TGTGCCAGCAGCGGAGGACTAGCGGGGGAGAGAGAGACCCAGTACTTC. Full variable domain (outside the CDR3, taken from reference TRBV9 and TRBJ2-5): DSGVTQTPKHLITATGQRVTLRCSPRSGDLSVYWYQQSLDQGLQFLIQYYNGEERAKGNILERFSAQQFPDLHSELNLSSLELGDSALYFCASSGGLAGERETQYFGPGTRLLVL.

The sample holds a few counts of this clonotype. The CDR3 bases are TGTGCCAGCAGTGCGTCTAGCGGGGCCACAGATACGCAGTATTTT. This translates into CASSASSGATDTQYF. The gene calls are TRBV6-6 and TRBJ2-3; 9 positions match TRBD2. CDR3 size: 15 residues. The J segment lost 2 bases and the V segment lost 5 bases, leaving 5 bases of the junction unmatched. CDR1 MNHNY and CDR2 SVGAGI come from the germline V gene (reference sequence).

This clonotype appeared a few times. V and J are TRBV7-6 and TRBJ2-2; 10 bases agree with TRBD2. This CDR3 contains 14 residues. CDR1 is SGHVS, CDR2 FNYEAQ, per germline. The ends lost 4 bases at V and 6 bases at J; junction bases unmatched: 2. CDR3 in amino acids: CASSSSGGAGELFF. The CDR3 DNA reads TGTGCCAGCAGCTCCAGCGGGGGGGCCGGGGAGCTGTTTTTT.